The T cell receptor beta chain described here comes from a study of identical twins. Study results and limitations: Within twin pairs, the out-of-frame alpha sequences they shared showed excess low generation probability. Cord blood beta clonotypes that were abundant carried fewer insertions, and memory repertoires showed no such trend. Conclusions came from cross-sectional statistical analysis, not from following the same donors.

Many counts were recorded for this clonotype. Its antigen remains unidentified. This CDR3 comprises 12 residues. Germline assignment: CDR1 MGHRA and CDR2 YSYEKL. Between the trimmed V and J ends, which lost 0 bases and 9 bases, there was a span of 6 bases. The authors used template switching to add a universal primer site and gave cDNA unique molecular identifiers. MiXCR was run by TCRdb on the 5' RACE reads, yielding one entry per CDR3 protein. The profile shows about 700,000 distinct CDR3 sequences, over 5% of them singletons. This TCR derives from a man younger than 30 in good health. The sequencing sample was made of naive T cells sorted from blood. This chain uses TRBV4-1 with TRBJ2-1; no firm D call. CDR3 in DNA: TGCGCCAGCAGCCAAGATACGCGTGAGCAGTTCTTC. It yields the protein CASSQDTREQFF.